The 8 T cell receptor beta chains given below trace back to one sample, sequenced in a study of blood T cell repertoires in COVID-19. Repertoires were generated with immunoSEQ multiplex PCR, while TCRdb's copy carries only in-frame clones and drops some. The table records some 250,000 clones, less than 90% of them present only once. Sequenced material: peripheral blood. The receptors come from a man in his sixties with acute or convalescent COVID-19.

V usage is TRBV10-3 and J usage is TRBJ1-1; possible D gene TRBD1, 5 bases. The CDR3 contains 15 residues. V lost 5 bases and J lost 6, with 19 bases in between. CDR1 and CDR2 from the germline V gene are ENHRY and SYGVKD. The CDR3 region is CAISTLQDERAEAFF. The CDR3 DNA follows: TGTGCCATCAGTACTTTACAGGATGAACGGGCTGAAGCTTTCTTT.

Only a few counts were recorded for this clone. This rearrangement joins TRBV19 to TRBJ1-1; no definite D call. From germline, CDR1 is LNHDA and CDR2 SQIVND (reference sequence). Trimming took 5 bases from V and 3 from J, leaving 16 bases between them. There are 15 residues in the CDR3. The CDR3 is CASSFLSERDTEAFF. The DNA of the CDR3 is TGTGCCAGTAGTTTCCTCTCGGAGCGTGACACTGAAGCTTTCTTT.

V is TRBV15 and J is TRBJ2-5, with TRBD1 matching 10 bases. The V gene's germline CDR1 is LNHNV and CDR2 YYDKDF (reference sequence). J lost 3 bases, V lost 0 bases, and 7 bases had no gene match. This CDR3 has 17 residues. The CDR3: CATSRDFPGQGEETQYF. Written as DNA, the CDR3 is TGTGCCACCAGCAGAGATTTTCCCGGACAGGGGGAAGAGACCCAGTACTTC.

The chain combines TRBV2 with TRBJ1-5; TRBD1 matches 8 bases. The junction had 4 bases not matched to a gene; V was cut back by 5 bases and J by 7 bases. Per germline, CDR1 SNHLY and CDR2 FYNNEI. CDR3 length: 13 residues. The CDR3 reads CASSPDREQPQHF. The DNA of the CDR3 is TGTGCCAGCAGTCCGGACAGGGAACAGCCCCAGCATTTT.

The count of this clone is one. The V call is TRBV7-2, the J call TRBJ1-2; 11 bases line up with TRBD1. V gave up 3 bases and J gave up 2 bases; unmatched junction bases: 5. CDR3 length equals 16 residues. CDR1 is SGHTA, CDR2 FQGNSA, per germline. The CDR3 region has the DNA TGTGCCAGCAGCTTCATGGGACAGGGGGAGAACTATGGCTACACCTTC. Protein: CASSFMGQGENYGYTF. The whole variable domain, remainder taken from reference TRBV7-2 and TRBJ1-2, is GAGVSQSPSNKVTEKGKDVELRCDPISGHTALYWYRQSLGQGLEFLIYFQGNSAPDKSGLPSDRFSAERTGGSVSTLTIQRTQQEDSAVYLCASSFMGQGENYGYTFGSGTRLTVV.

V is TRBV6-6 and J is TRBJ2-7; TRBD1 matches 9 bases. With V trimmed by 6 bases and J by 0 bases, 3 bases remained unmatched. The length of the CDR3 is 14 residues. CDR1 MNHNY and CDR2 SVGAGI come from the germline V gene (reference sequence). The CDR3 region is CASRGQGTSYEQYF. The CDR3 nucleotides read TGTGCCAGCAGGGGACAGGGTACCTCCTACGAGCAGTACTTC.

J is TRBJ1-2 and V is TRBV5-4; possible D gene TRBD1, 5 bases. The length of the CDR3 is 14 residues. Germline-derived CDR1 and CDR2 are SGHNT and YYREEE (reference sequence). Trimming stripped 4 bases from V and 0 bases from J, with 10 bases between. CDR3 DNA: TGTGCCAGCAGCCCCGGACAAACTAACTATGGCTACACCTTC. Translated, it gives CASSPGQTNYGYTF.

The rearrangement uses TRBV18 and TRBJ1-1, with 7 bases lining up with TRBD1. The CDR3 loop spans 14 amino acids. Germline CDR1 and CDR2: KGHSH and LQKENI. The ends lost 2 bases at V and 2 bases at J; junction bases unmatched: 2. The CDR3 DNA reads TGTGCCAGCTCACCAAAGGGGGCAAACACTGAAGCTTTCTTT. It specifies CASSPKGANTEAFF.